This TCR beta chain came from a study of blood T cell repertoires in COVID-19 (dated by TCRdb to the early 2020s). About the study as a whole: Samples covering the acute and convalescent phases of COVID-19 were provided by collaborators in the United States, Italy and Spain. The prospective study material was composed of cDNA or gDNA derived from T cells, B-cell-depleted T cells, or PBMCs. Deeply sampled blood TCRbeta repertoires from subjects exposed to, actively infected with, or recovered from COVID-19 were included in the dataset. The repertoires were made available in a free public database intended to serve as a resource for research on the immune response to SARS-CoV-2. Samples came from the ongoing ImmuneRACE study (first 160 participants) plus 1,254 subjects from 6 global collaborators. Sample metadata almost always included a de-identified subject ID, COVID-19 status, age in years and sex. Where HLA class I and class II types were available, the types were taken from metadata supplied by the sample provider, not from assay-based typing.

TCRbeta CDR3 regions were amplified from genomic DNA using the immunoSEQ Assay, a bias-controlled multiplex PCR. On the study's bioinformatics: The number of nucleated cells in each sample was estimated from the amplification of reference gene primers within the assay. To quantify the absolute abundance of each unique TCRbeta CDR3 rearrangement, sequence reads were collapsed and filtered. For each sample, productive Simpson clonality was calculated by taking the square root of Simpson's diversity index across productive rearrangements. TCRdb provides this immuneACCESS table in a form limited to in-frame rearrangements. Some clones are lacking; in checked studies, under half of them reflect an unresolved V gene, and why the rest are absent is not known. Clone size and V and J calls were adopted from that table, with D and trimming inferred from the DNA. The sample table holds roughly 67,000 clones, of which around 93% were seen once. Clones ranked in the top ten supply roughly 3% of the sample.

On the study overall, not on this receptor specifically: The quantity of clinical and demographic metadata differed by source and by participant and was supplied without curation.

Each collaborating institution followed its own protocols to collect whole blood in K2EDTA tubes. For TCRbeta analysis, collaborators shipped samples in one of three forms: frozen whole blood, isolated PBMCs, or DNA extracted from either of those sample types. Worth noting for this clone: Its cognate antigen has yet to be identified. One base away there is no much larger clone; base qualities are not given.

CDR3 length: 14 amino acids, cysteine to phenylalanine. The DNA shown is the 42-base CDR3, in frame from base 1. CDR1 and CDR2 (MDHEN, SYDVKM) derive from the germline V gene. The germline V end is reduced by 3 bases and the J end by 9 bases; junction bases left unmatched: 8. This clonotype was obtained from a man between 65 and 85 years old with active COVID-19. This sequence uses TRBV28 and TRBJ1-5, and 7 junctional nucleotides match TRBD1. The sequenced material came from peripheral blood. The CDR3: CASSFSGTVRPQHF. The nucleotides are TGTGCCAGCAGTTTCTCCGGGACAGTTCGGCCCCAGCATTTT.